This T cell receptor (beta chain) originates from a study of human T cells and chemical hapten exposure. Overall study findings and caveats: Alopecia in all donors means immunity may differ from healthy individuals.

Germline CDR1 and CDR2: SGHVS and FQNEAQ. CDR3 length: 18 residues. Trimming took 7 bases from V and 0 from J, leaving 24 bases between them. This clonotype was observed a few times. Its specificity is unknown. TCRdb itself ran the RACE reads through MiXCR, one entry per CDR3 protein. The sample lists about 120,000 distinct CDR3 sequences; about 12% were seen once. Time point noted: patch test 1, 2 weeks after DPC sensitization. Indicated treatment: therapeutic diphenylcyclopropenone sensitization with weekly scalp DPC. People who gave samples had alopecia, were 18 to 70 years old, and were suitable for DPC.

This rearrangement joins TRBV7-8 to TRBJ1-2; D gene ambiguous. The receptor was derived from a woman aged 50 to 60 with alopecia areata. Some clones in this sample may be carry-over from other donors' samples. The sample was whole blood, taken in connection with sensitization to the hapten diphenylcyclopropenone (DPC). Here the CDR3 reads CASTPLRLTDHTNYGYTF. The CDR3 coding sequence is TGTGCCAGCACCCCCCTTAGGCTTACGGACCATACTAACTATGGCTACACCTTC.